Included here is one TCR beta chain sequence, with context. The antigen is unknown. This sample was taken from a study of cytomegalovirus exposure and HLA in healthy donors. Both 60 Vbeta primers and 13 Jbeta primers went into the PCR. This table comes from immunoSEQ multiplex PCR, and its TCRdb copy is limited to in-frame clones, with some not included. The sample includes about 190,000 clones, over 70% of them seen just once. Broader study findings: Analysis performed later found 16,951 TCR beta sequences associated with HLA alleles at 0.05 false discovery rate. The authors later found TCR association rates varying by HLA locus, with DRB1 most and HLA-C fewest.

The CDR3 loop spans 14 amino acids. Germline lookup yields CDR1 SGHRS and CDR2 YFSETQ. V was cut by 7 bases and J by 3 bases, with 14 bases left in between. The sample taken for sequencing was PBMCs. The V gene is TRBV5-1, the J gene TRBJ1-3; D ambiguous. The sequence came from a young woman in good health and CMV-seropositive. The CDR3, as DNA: TGCGCCAGCGGGGAAGAGGGTAGTGGAAACACCATATATTTT. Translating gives CASGEEGSGNTIYF. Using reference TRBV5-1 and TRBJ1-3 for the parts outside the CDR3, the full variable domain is KAGVTQTPRYLIKTRGQQVTLSCSPISGHRSVSWYQQTPGQGLQFLFEYFSETQRNKGNFPGRFSGRQFSNSRSEMNVSTLELGDSALYLCASGEEGSGNTIYFGEGSWLTVV.